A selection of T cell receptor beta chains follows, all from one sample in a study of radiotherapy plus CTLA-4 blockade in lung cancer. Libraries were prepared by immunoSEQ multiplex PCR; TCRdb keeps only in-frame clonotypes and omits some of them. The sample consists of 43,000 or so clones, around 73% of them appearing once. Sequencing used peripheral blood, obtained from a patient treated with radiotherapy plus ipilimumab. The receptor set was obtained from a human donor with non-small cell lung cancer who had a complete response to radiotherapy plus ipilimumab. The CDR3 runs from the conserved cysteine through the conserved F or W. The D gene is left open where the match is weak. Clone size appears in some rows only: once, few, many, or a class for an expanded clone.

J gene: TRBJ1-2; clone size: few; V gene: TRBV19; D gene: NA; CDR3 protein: CASSITMSQGRFGYTF; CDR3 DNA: TGTGCCAGTAGTATAACGATGTCACAGGGACGTTTCGGCTACACCTTC
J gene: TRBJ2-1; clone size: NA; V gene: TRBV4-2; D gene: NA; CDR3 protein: CASSQVAAGAVNEQFF; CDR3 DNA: TGTGCCAGCAGCCAAGTAGCGGCCGGGGCCGTCAATGAGCAGTTCTTC
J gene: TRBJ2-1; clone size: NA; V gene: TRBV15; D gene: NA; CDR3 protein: CATSRDLLEILFF; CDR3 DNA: TGTGCCACCAGCAGAGATCTCCTAGAGATACTGTTCTTC
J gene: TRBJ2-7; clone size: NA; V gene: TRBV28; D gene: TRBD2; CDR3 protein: CASSRGLAVSYEQYF; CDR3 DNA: TGTGCCAGCAGTCGCGGCCTAGCGGTGTCCTACGAGCAGTACTTC
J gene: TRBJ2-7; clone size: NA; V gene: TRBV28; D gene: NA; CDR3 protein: CASSLLGLGQYEQYF; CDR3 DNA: TGTGCCAGCAGTTTGTTAGGACTCGGGCAATACGAGCAGTACTTC
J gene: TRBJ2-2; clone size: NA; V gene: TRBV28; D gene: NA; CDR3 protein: CASRPRGRSNTGELFF; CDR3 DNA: TGTGCCAGCAGGCCCAGGGGGAGGTCGAACACCGGGGAGCTGTTTTTT
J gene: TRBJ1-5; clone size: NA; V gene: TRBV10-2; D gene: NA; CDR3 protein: CASSEPMTVSTQHF; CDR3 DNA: TGCGCCAGCAGTGAGCCTATGACAGTTAGCACCCAGCATTTT
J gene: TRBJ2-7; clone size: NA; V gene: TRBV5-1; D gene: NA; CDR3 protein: CASSSGEVYEQYF; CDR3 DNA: TGCGCCAGCAGCTCGGGGGAGGTCTACGAGCAGTACTTC
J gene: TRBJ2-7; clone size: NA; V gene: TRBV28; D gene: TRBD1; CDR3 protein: CASSVGQGVREQYF; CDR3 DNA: TGTGCCAGCAGTGTGGGACAGGGGGTAAGGGAGCAGTACTTC
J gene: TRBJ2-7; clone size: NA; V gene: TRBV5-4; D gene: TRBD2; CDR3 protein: CASSLTSGYEQCF; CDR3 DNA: TGTGCCAGCAGCTTAACTAGCGGGTACGAGCAGTGCTTC
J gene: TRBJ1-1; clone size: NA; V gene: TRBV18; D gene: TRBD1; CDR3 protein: CASSPRTGRMNTEAFF; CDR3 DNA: TGTGCCAGCTCACCAAGGACAGGTAGGATGAACACTGAAGCTTTCTTT
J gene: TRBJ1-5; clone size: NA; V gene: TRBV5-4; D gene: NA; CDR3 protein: CASSLGGFNQPQHF; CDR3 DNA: TGTGCCAGCAGCTTGGGTGGCTTCAATCAGCCCCAGCATTTT
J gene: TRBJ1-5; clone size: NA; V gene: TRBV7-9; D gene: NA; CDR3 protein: CASSPLVANQPQHF; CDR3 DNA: TGTGCCAGCAGCCCCCTGGTAGCAAATCAGCCCCAGCATTTT
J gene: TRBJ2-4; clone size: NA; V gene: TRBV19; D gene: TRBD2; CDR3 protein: CATSGLAVAKNIQYF; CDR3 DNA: TGTGCCACCTCCGGACTAGCGGTAGCCAAAAACATTCAGTACTTC
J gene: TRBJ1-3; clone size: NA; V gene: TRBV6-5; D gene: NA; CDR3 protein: CASSEWPGNTIYF; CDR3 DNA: TGTGCCAGCAGTGAATGGCCTGGAAACACCATATATTTT
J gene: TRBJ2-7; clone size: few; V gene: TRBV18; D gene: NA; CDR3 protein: CASSPTGNEQYF; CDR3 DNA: TGTGCCAGCTCACCTACAGGGAACGAGCAGTACTTC
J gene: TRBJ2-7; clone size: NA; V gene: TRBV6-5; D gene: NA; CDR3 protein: CASSYRESYEQYF; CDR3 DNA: TGTGCCAGCAGTTACCGGGAATCCTACGAGCAGTACTTC
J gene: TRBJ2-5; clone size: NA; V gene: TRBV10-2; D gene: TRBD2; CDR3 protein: CASSEWGSGERETQYF; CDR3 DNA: TGCGCCAGCAGTGAGTGGGGTAGCGGGGAACGGGAGACCCAGTACTTC
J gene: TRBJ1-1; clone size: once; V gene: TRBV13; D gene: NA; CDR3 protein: CASSLPTTGFNTEAFF; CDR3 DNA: TGTGCCAGCAGCTTACCGACTACAGGGTTCAACACTGAAGCTTTCTTT
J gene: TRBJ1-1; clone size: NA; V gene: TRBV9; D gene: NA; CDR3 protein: CASSSHLQATEAFF; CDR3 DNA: TGTGCCAGCAGCTCCCACCTACAGGCGACTGAAGCTTTCTTT
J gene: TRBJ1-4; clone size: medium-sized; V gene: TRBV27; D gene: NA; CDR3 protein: CASSLQGSNEKLFF; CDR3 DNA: TGTGCCAGCAGTTTACAGGGTAGCAATGAAAAACTGTTTTTT
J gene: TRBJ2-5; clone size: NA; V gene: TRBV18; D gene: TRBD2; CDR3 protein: CASSPQASGGLTQETQYF; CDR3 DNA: TGTGCCAGCTCACCACAGGCTAGCGGGGGGCTTACCCAAGAGACCCAGTACTTC
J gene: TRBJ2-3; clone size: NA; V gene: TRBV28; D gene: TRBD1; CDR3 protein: CASSIGQAGTDTQYF; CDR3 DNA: TGTGCCAGCAGTATAGGACAGGCCGGAACAGATACGCAGTATTTT
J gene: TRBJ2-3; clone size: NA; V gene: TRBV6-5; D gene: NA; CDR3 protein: CASSYELRSTDTQYF; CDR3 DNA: TGTGCCAGCAGTTACGAGCTCCGTAGCACAGATACGCAGTATTTT
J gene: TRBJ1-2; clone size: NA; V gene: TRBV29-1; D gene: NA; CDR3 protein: CSVTGSGYTF; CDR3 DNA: TGCAGCGTTACAGGGTCTGGCTACACCTTC
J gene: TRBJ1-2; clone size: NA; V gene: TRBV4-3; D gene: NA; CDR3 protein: CASSQDGVNNLYGYTF; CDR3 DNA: TGCGCCAGCAGCCAAGACGGGGTTAATAATCTGTATGGCTACACCTTC
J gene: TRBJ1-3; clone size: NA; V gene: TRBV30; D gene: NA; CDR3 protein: CAWSVTGISGNTIYF; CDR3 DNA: TGTGCCTGGAGTGTAACAGGCATCTCTGGAAACACCATATATTTT
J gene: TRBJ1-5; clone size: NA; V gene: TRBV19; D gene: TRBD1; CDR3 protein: CASSSKGTGFNQPQHF; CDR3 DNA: TGTGCCAGTAGTTCTAAAGGGACAGGATTCAATCAGCCCCAGCATTTT
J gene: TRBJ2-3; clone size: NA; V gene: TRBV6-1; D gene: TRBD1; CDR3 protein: CASSGKQGVKTDTQYF; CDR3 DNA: TGTGCCAGCAGTGGGAAACAGGGGGTCAAAACAGATACGCAGTATTTT
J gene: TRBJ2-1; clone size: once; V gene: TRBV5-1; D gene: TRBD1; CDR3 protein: CASSTRQGGGYNEQFF; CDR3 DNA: TGCGCCAGCAGCACACGACAGGGGGGAGGGTACAATGAGCAGTTCTTC
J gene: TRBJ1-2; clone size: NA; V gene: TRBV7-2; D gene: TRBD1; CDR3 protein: CASSLTGGNDGYTF; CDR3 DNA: TGTGCCAGCAGCTTGACAGGGGGCAACGATGGCTACACCTTC
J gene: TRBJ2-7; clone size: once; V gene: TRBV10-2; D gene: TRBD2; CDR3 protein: CASSESRASGTYEQYF; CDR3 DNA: TGCGCCAGCAGTGAGTCGAGGGCTAGCGGCACCTACGAGCAGTACTTC
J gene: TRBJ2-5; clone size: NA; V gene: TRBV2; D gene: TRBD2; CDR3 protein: CASSSGTSGSLVGAETQYF; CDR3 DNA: TGTGCCAGCAGTTCCGGGACTAGCGGGAGTTTGGTGGGGGCAGAGACCCAGTACTTC
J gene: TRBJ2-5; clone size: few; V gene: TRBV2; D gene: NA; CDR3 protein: CASQRDWPTQYF; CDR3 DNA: TGTGCCAGCCAAAGGGACTGGCCGACCCAGTACTTC
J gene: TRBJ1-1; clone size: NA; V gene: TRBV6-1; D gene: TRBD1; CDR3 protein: CASSRPGQGITEAFF; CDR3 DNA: TGTGCCAGCAGTAGACCGGGACAGGGAATCACTGAAGCTTTCTTT
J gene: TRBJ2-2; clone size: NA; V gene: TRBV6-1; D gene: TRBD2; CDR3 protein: CASDEYGGAGELFF; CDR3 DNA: TGTGCCAGCGACGAATATGGGGGGGCCGGGGAGCTGTTTTTT
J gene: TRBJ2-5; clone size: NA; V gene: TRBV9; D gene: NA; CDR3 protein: CASSVVVGGQETQYF; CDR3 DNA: TGTGCCAGCAGCGTAGTGGTGGGAGGCCAAGAGACCCAGTACTTC
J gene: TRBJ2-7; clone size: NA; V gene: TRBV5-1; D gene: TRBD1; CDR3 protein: CASSTTGSYEQYF; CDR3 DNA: TGCGCCAGCAGCACGACAGGGTCCTACGAGCAGTACTTC
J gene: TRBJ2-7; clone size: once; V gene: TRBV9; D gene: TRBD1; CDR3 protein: CASSPLGQGYYEQYF; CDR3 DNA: TGTGCCAGCAGCCCCCTCGGACAGGGGTACTACGAGCAGTACTTC
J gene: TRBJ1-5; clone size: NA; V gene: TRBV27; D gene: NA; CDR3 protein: CASKRSYSNQPQHF; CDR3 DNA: TGTGCCAGCAAGAGGAGCTATAGCAATCAGCCCCAGCATTTT
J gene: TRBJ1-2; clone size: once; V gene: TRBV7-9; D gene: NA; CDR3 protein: CASSLEGGVFGYTF; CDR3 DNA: TGTGCCAGCAGCTTAGAAGGAGGGGTATTTGGCTACACCTTC
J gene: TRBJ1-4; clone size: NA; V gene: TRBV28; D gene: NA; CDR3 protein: CASRNGGQGNEKLFF; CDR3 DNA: TGTGCCAGCAGGAACGGTGGGCAGGGTAATGAAAAACTGTTTTTT
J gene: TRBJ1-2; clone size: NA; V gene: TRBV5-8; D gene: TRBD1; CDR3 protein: CASSILRQGSYGYTF; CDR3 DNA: TGTGCCAGCAGCATACTTCGACAGGGCTCCTATGGCTACACCTTC
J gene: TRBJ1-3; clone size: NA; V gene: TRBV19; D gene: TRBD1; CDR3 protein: CASSTTGASGNTIYF; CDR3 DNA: TGTGCCAGTAGTACCACAGGGGCCTCTGGAAACACCATATATTTT
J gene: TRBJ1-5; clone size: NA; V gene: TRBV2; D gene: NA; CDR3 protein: CASRTSGLSQPQHF; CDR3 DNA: TGTGCCAGCAGGACCTCGGGTCTTAGTCAGCCCCAGCATTTT
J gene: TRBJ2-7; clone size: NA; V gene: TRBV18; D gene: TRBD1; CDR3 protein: CASSWTGPSYEQYF; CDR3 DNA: TGTGCCAGCTCCTGGACAGGGCCCTCCTACGAGCAGTACTTC
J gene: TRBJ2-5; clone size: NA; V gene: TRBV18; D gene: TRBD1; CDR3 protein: CASSKGTGGYGETQYF; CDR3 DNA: TGTGCCAGCTCAAAAGGGACAGGGGGCTATGGAGAGACCCAGTACTTC
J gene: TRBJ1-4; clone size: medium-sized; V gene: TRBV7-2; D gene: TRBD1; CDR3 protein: CASSPYKQGAGEKLFF; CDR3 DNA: TGTGCCAGCAGCCCATATAAACAGGGGGCCGGTGAAAAACTGTTTTTT
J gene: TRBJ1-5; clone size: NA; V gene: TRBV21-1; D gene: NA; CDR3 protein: CASSRGQGMGQPQHF; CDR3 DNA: TGTGCCAGCAGCAGGGGACAGGGGATGGGTCAGCCCCAGCATTTT
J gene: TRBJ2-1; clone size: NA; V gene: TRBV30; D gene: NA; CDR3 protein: CAWSDLRNKQFF; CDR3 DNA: TGTGCCTGGAGTGACCTACGCAATAAGCAGTTCTTC
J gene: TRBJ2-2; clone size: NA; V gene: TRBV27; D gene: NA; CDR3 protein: CASSLWRGELFF; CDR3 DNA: TGTGCCAGCAGTTTGTGGAGGGGGGAGCTGTTTTTT